This TCR beta chain was found in a study of shared clonotypes between healthy human individuals. Splitting the CD4+ cells yielded a CD45RA+ naive subset and a CD45RA-negative memory subset. Germline V lookup: CDR1 KGHSH, CDR2 LQKENI. The CDR3 covers 12 residues. Trimming removed 3 bases at V and 10 bases at J, with 7 bases between. Clones were sequenced by immunoSEQ multiplex PCR, and TCRdb holds only the in-frame ones, with some missing. The sample records about 2.4 million clones, around nine tenths being singletons. Notes on the study in general: Researchers sampled only blood; tissue repertoires likely differ. Of the naive CD4 clonotypes, roughly 5.5% were shared across a few donors. Owing to a small donor count, the genetic and exposure-history diversity represented was limited.

As to this clone: Its target is unknown. Other nucleotide sequences in the sample specify the same CDR3.

This chain joins TRBV18 and TRBJ1-6, with D maybe TRBD1 (5 bases). Sequencing used naive CD4+ T cells sorted from blood. Subset given: CD45RA+ positively selected. This clonotype originated in a man in his late teens or twenties in good health. In nucleotides, the CDR3 is TGTGCCAGCTCACCGGGGGAATCACCCCTCCACTTT. Translating it yields CASSPGESPLHF.